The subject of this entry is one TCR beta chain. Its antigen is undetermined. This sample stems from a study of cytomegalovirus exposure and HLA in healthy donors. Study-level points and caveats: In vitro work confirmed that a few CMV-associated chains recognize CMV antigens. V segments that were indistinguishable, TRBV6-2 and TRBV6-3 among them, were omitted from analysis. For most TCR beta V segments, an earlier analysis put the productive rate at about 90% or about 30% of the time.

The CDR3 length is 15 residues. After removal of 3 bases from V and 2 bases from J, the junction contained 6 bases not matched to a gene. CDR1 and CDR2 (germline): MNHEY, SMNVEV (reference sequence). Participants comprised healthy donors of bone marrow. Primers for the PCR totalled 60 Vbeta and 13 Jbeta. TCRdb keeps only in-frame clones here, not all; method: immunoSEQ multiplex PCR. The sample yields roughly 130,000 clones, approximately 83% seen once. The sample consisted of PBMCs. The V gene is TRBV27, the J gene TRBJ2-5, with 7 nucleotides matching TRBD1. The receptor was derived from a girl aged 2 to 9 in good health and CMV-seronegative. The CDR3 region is CASSFRQGSQETQYF. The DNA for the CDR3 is TGTGCCAGCAGTTTTAGACAGGGTTCGCAAGAGACCCAGTACTTC.